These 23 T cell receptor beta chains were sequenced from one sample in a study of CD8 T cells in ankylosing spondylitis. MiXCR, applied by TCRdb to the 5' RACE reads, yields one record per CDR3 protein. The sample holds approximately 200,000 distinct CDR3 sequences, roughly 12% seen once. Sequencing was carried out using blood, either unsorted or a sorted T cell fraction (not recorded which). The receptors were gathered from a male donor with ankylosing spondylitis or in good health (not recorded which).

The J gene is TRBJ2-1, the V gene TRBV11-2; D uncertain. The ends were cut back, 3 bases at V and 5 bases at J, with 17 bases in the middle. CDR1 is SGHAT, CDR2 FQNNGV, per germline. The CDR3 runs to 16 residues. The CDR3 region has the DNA TGTGCCAGCAGCTTCCCTCCAGGCGCCCTTAACAATGAGCAGTTCTTC. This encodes CASSFPPGALNNEQFF.

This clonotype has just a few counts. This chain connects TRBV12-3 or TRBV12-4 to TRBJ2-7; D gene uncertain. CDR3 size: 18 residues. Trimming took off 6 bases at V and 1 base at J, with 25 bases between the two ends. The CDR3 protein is CASSPPSTEPSWSYEQYF. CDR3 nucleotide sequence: TGTGCCAGCAGCCCTCCATCCACGGAACCTTCGTGGTCCTACGAGCAGTACTTC.

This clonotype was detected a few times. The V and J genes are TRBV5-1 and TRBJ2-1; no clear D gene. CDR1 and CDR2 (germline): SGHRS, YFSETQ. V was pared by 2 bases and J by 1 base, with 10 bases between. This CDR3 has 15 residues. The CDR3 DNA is TGCGCCAGCAGCTTTGATACGGATTCCTACAATGAGCAGTTCTTC. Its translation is CASSFDTDSYNEQFF.

CDR3 residues: CASSPQGATGELFF. The CDR3 DNA sequence: TGTGCCAGTAGCCCACAGGGAGCCACCGGGGAGCTGTTTTTT. The rearrangement joins TRBV19 to TRBJ2-2; TRBD1 is a possible D gene (6 bases). Trimming removed 6 bases at V and 4 bases at J, with 12 bases between. Germline lookup yields CDR1 LNHDA and CDR2 SQIVND (reference sequence). CDR3 length equals 14 residues.

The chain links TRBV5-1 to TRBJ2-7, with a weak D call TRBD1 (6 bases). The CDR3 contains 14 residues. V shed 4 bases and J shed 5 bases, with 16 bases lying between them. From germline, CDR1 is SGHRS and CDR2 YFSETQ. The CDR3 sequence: CASSTSTGYNEQYF. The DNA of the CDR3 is TGCGCCAGCAGCACCTCGACAGGCTACAACGAGCAGTACTTC.

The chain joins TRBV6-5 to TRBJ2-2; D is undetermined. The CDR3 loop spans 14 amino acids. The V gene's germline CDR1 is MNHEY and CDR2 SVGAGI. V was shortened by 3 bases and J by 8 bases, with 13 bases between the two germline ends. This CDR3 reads CASSYRSLGGELFF. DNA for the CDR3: TGTGCCAGCAGTTATAGAAGCCTTGGAGGGGAGCTGTTTTTT.

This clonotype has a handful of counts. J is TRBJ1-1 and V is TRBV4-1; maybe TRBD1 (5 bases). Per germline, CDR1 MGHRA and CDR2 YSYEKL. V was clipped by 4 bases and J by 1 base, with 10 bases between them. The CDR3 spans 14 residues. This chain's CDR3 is CASSPWGGNTEAFF. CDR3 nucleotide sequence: TGCGCCAGCAGCCCCTGGGGGGGGAACACTGAAGCTTTCTTT.

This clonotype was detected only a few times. The CDR3 sequence is CSAYPRSGGADTQYF. In nucleotides, the CDR3 is TGCAGTGCTTACCCGCGGTCGGGGGGCGCAGATACGCAGTATTTT. V and J are TRBV20-1 and TRBJ2-3; D is perhaps TRBD2 (7 bases). The germline CDR1 and CDR2 sequences are DFQATT and SNEGSKA (reference sequence). V lost 5 bases to trimming and J lost 4 bases, with 19 bases between them. The CDR3 extends over 15 amino acids.

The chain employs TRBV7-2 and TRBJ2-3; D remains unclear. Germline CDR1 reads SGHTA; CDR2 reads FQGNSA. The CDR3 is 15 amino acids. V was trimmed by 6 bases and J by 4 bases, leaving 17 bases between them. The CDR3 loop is CASRYLQLDADTQYF. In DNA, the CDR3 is TGTGCCAGCAGGTATTTACAGCTCGACGCAGATACGCAGTATTTT.

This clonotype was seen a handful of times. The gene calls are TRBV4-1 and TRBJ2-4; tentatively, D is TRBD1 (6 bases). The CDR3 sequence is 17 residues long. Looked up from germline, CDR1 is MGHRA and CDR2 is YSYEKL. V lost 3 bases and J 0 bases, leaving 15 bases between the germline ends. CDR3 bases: TGCGCCAGCAGCCAGGATGGGACATCCATAGCCAAAAACATTCAGTACTTC. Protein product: CASSQDGTSIAKNIQYF.

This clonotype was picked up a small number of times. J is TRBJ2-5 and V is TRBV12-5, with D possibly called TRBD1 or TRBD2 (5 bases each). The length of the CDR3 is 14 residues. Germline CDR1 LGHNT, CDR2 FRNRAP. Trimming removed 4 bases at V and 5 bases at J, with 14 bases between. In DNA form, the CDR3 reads TGTGCTAGTGGTTCTCCAGGGAGTGACGAGACCCAGTACTTC. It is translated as CASGSPGSDETQYF.

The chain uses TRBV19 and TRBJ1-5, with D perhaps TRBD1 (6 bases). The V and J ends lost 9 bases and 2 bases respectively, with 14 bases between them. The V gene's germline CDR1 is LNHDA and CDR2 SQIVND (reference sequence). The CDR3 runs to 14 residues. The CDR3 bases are TGTGCCAGCGAGACAGGAGGGGGCAATCAGCCCCAGCATTTT. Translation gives CASETGGGNQPQHF.

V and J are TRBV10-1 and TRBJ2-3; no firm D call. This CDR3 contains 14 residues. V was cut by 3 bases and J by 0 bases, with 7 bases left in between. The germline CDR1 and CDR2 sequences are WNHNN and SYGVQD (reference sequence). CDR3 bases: TGCGCCAGCAGTGACGACATTAGCACAGATACGCAGTATTTT. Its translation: CASSDDISTDTQYF.

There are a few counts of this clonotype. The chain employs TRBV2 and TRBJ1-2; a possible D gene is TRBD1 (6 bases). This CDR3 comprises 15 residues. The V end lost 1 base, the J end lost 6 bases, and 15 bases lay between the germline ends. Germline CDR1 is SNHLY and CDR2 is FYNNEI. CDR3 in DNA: TGTGCCAGCAGTGAAGTCGGGGGACAATGGAATGGCTACACCTTC. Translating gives CASSEVGGQWNGYTF.

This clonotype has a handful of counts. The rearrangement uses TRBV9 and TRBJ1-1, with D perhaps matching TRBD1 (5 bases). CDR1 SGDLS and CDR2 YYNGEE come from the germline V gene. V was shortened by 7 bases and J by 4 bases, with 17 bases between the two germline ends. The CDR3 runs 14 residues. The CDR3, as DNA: TGTGCCAGCGAATCTACGGGGGGTCCCACTGAAGCTTTCTTT. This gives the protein CASESTGGPTEAFF. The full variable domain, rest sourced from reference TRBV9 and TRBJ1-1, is DSGVTQTPKHLITATGQRVTLRCSPRSGDLSVYWYQQSLDQGLQFLIQYYNGEERAKGNILERFSAQQFPDLHSELNLSSLELGDSALYFCASESTGGPTEAFFGQGTRLTVV.

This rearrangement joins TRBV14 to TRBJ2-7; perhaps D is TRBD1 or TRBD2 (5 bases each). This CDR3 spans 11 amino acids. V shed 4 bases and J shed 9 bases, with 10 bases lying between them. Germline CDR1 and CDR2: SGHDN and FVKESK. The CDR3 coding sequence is TGTGCCAGCAGCCCCGGTGGGGGGCAGTACTTC. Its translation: CASSPGGGQYF.

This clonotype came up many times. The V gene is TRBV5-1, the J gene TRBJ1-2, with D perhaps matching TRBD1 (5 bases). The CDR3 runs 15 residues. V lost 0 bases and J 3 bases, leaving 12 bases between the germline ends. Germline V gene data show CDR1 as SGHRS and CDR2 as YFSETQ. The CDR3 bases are TGCGCCAGCAGCTTGGTAGGCAGGGCTGACTATGGCTACACCTTC. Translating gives CASSLVGRADYGYTF.

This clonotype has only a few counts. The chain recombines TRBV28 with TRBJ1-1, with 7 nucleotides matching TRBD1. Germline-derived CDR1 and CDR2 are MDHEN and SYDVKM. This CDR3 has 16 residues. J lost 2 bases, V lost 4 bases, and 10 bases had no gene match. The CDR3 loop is CASSSQGVSNNTEAFF. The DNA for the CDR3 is TGTGCCAGCAGTTCTCAGGGGGTCAGCAATAACACTGAAGCTTTCTTT.

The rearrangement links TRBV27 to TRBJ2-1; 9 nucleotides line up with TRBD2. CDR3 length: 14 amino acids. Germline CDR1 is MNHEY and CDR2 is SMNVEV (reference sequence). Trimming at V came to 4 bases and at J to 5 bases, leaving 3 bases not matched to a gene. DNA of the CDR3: TGTGCCAGCAGTTCTAGCGGGATCAACAATGAGCAGTTCTTC. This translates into CASSSSGINNEQFF.

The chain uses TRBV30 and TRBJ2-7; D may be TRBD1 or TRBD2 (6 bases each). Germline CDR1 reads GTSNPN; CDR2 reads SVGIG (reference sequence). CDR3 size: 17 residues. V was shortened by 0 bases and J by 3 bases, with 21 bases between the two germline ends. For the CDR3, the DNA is TGTGCCTGGAGTGTAATACGTGGAGGGGGTGTAGGCTACGAGCAGTACTTC. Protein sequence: CAWSVIRGGGVGYEQYF.

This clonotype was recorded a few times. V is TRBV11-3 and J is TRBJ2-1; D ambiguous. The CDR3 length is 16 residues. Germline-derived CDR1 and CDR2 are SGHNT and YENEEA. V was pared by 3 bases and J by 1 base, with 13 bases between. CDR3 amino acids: CASSLHTSRSYNEQFF. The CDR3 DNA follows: TGTGCCAGCAGCTTGCACACCAGCCGGTCCTACAATGAGCAGTTCTTC. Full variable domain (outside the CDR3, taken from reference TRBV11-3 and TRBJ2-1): EAGVVQSPRYKIIEKKQPVAFWCNPISGHNTLYWYLQNLGQGPELLIRYENEEAVDDSQLPKDRFSAERLKGVDSTLKIQPAELGDSAVYLCASSLHTSRSYNEQFFGPGTRLTVL.

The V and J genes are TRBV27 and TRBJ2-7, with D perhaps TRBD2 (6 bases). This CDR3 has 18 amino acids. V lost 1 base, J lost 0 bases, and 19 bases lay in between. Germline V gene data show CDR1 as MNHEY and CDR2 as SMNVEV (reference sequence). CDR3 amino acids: CASSLYRRGISSSYEQYF. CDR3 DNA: TGTGCCAGCAGTTTATATCGGAGGGGCATCTCCTCCTCCTACGAGCAGTACTTC.

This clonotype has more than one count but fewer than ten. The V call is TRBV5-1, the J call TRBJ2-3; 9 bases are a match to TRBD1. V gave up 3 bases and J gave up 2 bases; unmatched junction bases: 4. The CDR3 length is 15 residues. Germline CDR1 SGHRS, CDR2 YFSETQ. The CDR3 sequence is CASSYGTGSTDTQYF. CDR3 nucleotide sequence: TGCGCCAGCAGCTACGGGACAGGGTCCACAGATACGCAGTATTTT.